This TCR beta chain is from a study of neurological immune-mediated disorders (dated by TCRdb to about 2019). Study-wide context: Peripheral blood TCR-beta repertoires from HTLV-I-associated myelopathy (HAM/TSP) patients, multiple sclerosis patients and healthy controls were compared by UMI-based sequencing. Alongside PBMC samples, the set of 80 to 130 TCR-beta libraries contained longitudinal samples, technical triplicates, and paired CD4+ and CD8+ T-cell subsets that had been sorted. The cohort comprised about 70 subjects: some 14 HAM/TSP patients, around 35 multiple sclerosis patients and about 20 healthy controls. Paper-wide results and their limitations: Across subjects, expanded clones never shared an identical CDR3 amino acid sequence, which suggests that the TCR-beta repertoires in every group were private. TCR clonal expansion was greatest in HAM/TSP patients and smallest in MS patients, who ranked below even healthy controls.

To synthesize cDNA, template-switch 5'RACE was performed with a primer carrying a 10-nucleotide random unique molecular identifier so that each TCR transcript was tagged. Each sequencing run produced over 190 million TCR-beta sequences covering 15-18 subjects. The RNeasy kit was used for extraction of total RNA. The KAPA Real-time Library Amplification kit was used to amplify TCR-beta VDJ regions with primers for the TCR constant region and the 5'RACE anchor. A first PCR added sample indexes and Illumina adaptors, after which a second PCR increased the library yield. The roughly 650 bp TCR product was size-selected on a 2% E-gel SizeSelection system after Ampure bead purification. Before pooling, library quality was assessed on a Bioanalyzer, concentration was determined with Qubit, and library quantification was performed with the Kapa Library Quantification kit. Libraries were sequenced paired-end 2 x 150 bp on an Illumina HiSeq 2500. To increase sequence diversity, roughly 24-32% phiX was spiked into each library pool. The original methods were these. The quality-filtered reads were processed with the UMI-based MiGEC pipeline, whose error correction step removed more than 80% of the raw TCR sequences. VDJ genes were aligned to IMGT germline references, and clonotypes were defined by unique CDR3 amino acid sequence plus V-J genes. Clonal expansion, Shannon diversity, and CDR3 relatedness (CalcPairwiseDistances, ClusterSamples) were evaluated with VDJtools, and phylogenetic trees were built with CLCbio workbench. Using coefficient-of-variation modelling across technical triplicates, the study counted a clone as expanded if it had at least 8 unique UMIs. TCRdb applied fastp at Q25 and MiXCR to the public reads, then kept only in-frame beta chains. Each entry is one CDR3 protein sequence, shown with its most common DNA and genes. In this record, the V and J calls reflect TCRdb's handling and not the investigators' own analysis. The sample yields over 40,000 distinct CDR3 sequences; under 6.5% were counted once. In total, the top ten clones hold about 0.6% of the sample.

Healthy controls were blood bank volunteers in Maryland, USA. Sorted-subset TCR libraries were prepared from approximately 1 million sorted CD4+ or CD8+ T cells. PBMCs were separated from peripheral blood using Ficoll-Hypaque density gradient centrifugation and then cryopreserved in liquid nitrogen. Paired sorted CD4+ and CD8+ subsets came from healthy controls, HAM/TSP patients and MS patients. Reading from cysteine to phenylalanine, the CDR3 counts 17 amino acids. Left in the record is the CDR3 DNA by itself, 51 bases read in frame from the first base. Via the germline V gene, CDR1 is KGHDR and CDR2 SFDVKD. V is clipped by 1 base and J by 2 bases, and the sequence between their germline boundaries is 13 bases long. In its sample, this clonotype was seen many times. Its cognate antigen has yet to be identified. No base quality values were provided; no much bigger clone lies one nucleotide off.

The specimen was CD4+ T cells from blood. The clonotype was recovered from a woman aged 40-49 years in good health. The rearranged segments are TRBV24-1 and TRBJ2-2; the D assignment is uncertain and may be TRBD1 or TRBD2, with 5 bases supporting each. The CDR3 here reads CATSDFRAGANTGELFF. The sequenced DNA: TGTGCCACCAGTGATTTCAGGGCCGGGGCTAACACCGGGGAGCTGTTTTTT.